The 27 T cell receptor beta chains below were found in one sample sequenced in a study of siplizumab effects on memory and regulatory T cells. Profiled with immunoSEQ multiplex PCR; TCRdb holds only in-frame clones, not every one. The data hold 100,000 to 120,000 clones, with roughly 89% observed a single time. The specimen was CD4+ T cells sorted from blood. The receptors stem from a human donor in good health.

The chain combines TRBV15 with TRBJ2-5; TRBD2 matches 9 bases. CDR1 and CDR2 (germline): LNHNV, YYDKDF (reference sequence). This CDR3 has 17 amino acids. Trimming removed 0 bases from V and 5 bases from J; junction bases left unmatched: 10. This chain's CDR3 is CATSRDWASGVDETQYF. Here the CDR3 DNA reads TGTGCCACCAGCAGAGATTGGGCTAGCGGGGTGGACGAGACCCAGTACTTC.

The chain links TRBV6-5 to TRBJ2-7; no definite D call. Trimming pared 4 bases from V and 1 base from J, leaving 11 bases between. The CDR3 consists of 14 residues. Germline V lookup: CDR1 MNHEY, CDR2 SVGAGI. The CDR3, as DNA: TGTGCCAGCAGTTTAGAAACACAGTCCTACGAGCAGTACTTC. Translated, it gives CASSLETQSYEQYF.

The rearrangement uses TRBV6-1 and TRBJ1-2; D is possibly TRBD1 (6 bases). The germline V gene has CDR1 MNHNS and CDR2 SASEGT. Deletions cut 6 bases from V and 8 bases from J, with 10 bases between. The CDR3 consists of 11 residues. CDR3 in amino acids: CASSPDSGYTF. CDR3 sequence (DNA): TGTGCCAGCAGCCCGGACAGCGGCTACACCTTC.

The chain links TRBV6-4 to TRBJ2-3; D remains ambiguous. V was pared by 2 bases and J by 3 bases, with 6 bases between. There are 13 residues in the CDR3. The germline V gene has CDR1 MRHNA and CDR2 SNTAGT. The chain's CDR3 is CASSDPSTDTQYF. For the CDR3, the DNA is TGTGCCAGCAGTGACCCTTCGACAGATACGCAGTATTTT.

V is TRBV6-6 and J is TRBJ2-1; TRBD2 agrees at 9 bases. The CDR3 contains 15 residues. J gave up 9 bases and V 1 base, and 7 bases lay outside the gene matches. The germline gives CDR1 MNHNY, CDR2 SVGAGI (reference sequence). CDR3 bases: TGTGCCAGCAGTTACTTAGCGGGAGCTAACCCTGAGCAGTTCTTC. Translation gives CASSYLAGANPEQFF.

The V call is TRBV9, the J call TRBJ2-7; no clear D gene. The germline V and J ends were trimmed by 0 bases and 4 bases, with 11 bases remaining between them. The CDR3 runs 14 residues. Germline V gene lookup returns CDR1 SGDLS and CDR2 YYNGEE. This chain's CDR3 is CASSVAAPPYEQYF. CDR3 sequence (DNA): TGTGCCAGCAGCGTAGCGGCACCGCCTTACGAGCAGTACTTC.

Worth noting for this clone: Other DNA sequences from this sample encode an identical CDR3 as well. The V and J genes are TRBV6-5 and TRBJ1-6, with D possibly being TRBD1 (6 bases). V lost 2 bases and J lost 10, with 15 bases in between. Germline assignment: CDR1 MNHEY and CDR2 SVGAGI. This CDR3 has 15 amino acids. CDR3 coding DNA: TGTGCCAGCAGTTACGAGGGCAGGGGAAGATCACCCCTCCACTTT. Translated: CASSYEGRGRSPLHF.

This rearrangement joins TRBV30 to TRBJ1-2; weak D call: TRBD1 (5 bases). This CDR3 contains 12 residues. Germline V gives CDR1 GTSNPN, CDR2 SVGIG (reference sequence). V was shortened by 3 bases and J by 7 bases, with 12 bases between the two germline ends. The CDR3 sequence: CAWRTIRGGYTF. CDR3 in DNA: TGTGCCTGGAGGACCATAAGGGGTGGCTACACCTTC.

The chain links TRBV25-1 to TRBJ1-1; D call uncertain. The V end was cut by 1 base, the J end by 5 bases, with 5 bases between. The germline V gene has CDR1 MGHDK and CDR2 SYGVNS. The CDR3 spans 12 residues. In nucleotides, the CDR3 is TGTGCCAGCAGTGAATTCGGGACTGAAGCTTTCTTT. It translates to CASSEFGTEAFF.

The gene calls are TRBV30 and TRBJ2-5; D ambiguous. Trimming took off 3 bases at V and 5 bases at J, with 13 bases between the two ends. This CDR3 comprises 13 residues. Germline CDR1 reads GTSNPN; CDR2 reads SVGIG (reference sequence). CDR3 amino acids: CAWSPDSGETQYF. The CDR3 DNA sequence: TGTGCCTGGAGCCCAGACTCCGGGGAGACCCAGTACTTC. The full variable domain, completed using reference TRBV30 and TRBJ2-5, is SQTIHQWPATLVQPVGSPLSLECTVEGTSNPNLYWYRQAAGRGLQLLFYSVGIGQISSEVPQNLSASRPQDRQFILSSKKLLLSDSGFYLCAWSPDSGETQYFGPGTRLLVL.

The chain uses TRBV6-1 and TRBJ1-4; D remains unclear. The CDR3 has 14 amino acids. Trimming took off 6 bases at V and 6 bases at J, with 14 bases between the two ends. Germline assignment: CDR1 MNHNS and CDR2 SASEGT. The CDR3 spells CASSRPGSYEKLFF. Here the CDR3 DNA reads TGTGCCAGCAGCCGGCCGGGATCATATGAAAAACTGTTTTTT.

The V gene is TRBV6-6, the J gene TRBJ1-2; 7 bases line up with TRBD1. Looked up from germline, CDR1 is MNHNY and CDR2 is SVGAGI (reference sequence). Trimming cost V 6 bases and J 4 bases; bases outside gene matches: 11. This CDR3 comprises 15 residues. The CDR3 region has the DNA TGTGCCAGCAGCCAACACGGACAGGCATCCTATGGCTACACCTTC. Amino acid sequence: CASSQHGQASYGYTF.

This clone was picked up a small number of times. The chain links TRBV9 to TRBJ2-7; 8 bases fit TRBD2. The germline V gene has CDR1 SGDLS and CDR2 YYNGEE. The V segment lost 0 bases and the J segment 7 bases; nucleotides outside the gene matches: 6. CDR3 length: 14 amino acids. This CDR3 is CASSVDREGREQYF. The CDR3 nucleotides are TGTGCCAGCAGCGTAGATCGGGAGGGCCGGGAGCAGTACTTC.

The V and J genes are TRBV5-6 and TRBJ2-3; 8 nucleotides line up with TRBD1. J gave up 5 bases and V 4 bases, and 6 bases lay outside the gene matches. Germline-derived CDR1 and CDR2 are SGHDT and YYEEEE. This CDR3 comprises 14 residues. The CDR3 is CASSPGTGGDTQYF. Here the CDR3 DNA reads TGTGCCAGCAGCCCCGGAACAGGGGGAGATACGCAGTATTTT.

This chain uses TRBV5-1 with TRBJ2-5; no definite D call. V was cut by 4 bases and J by 5 bases, with 15 bases left in between. This CDR3 contains 14 residues. In germline, CDR1 is SGHRS, CDR2 YFSETQ. CDR3 region: CASSRFGGLETQYF. The CDR3 region has the DNA TGCGCCAGCAGCCGCTTCGGCGGTCTGGAGACCCAGTACTTC.

The rearrangement links TRBV6-6 to TRBJ1-5; D possibly corresponds to TRBD1 (6 bases). V lost 6 bases and J 0 bases, leaving 12 bases between the germline ends. In germline, CDR1 is MNHNY, CDR2 SVGAGI (reference sequence). CDR3 size: 15 residues. The CDR3 loop is CASRSHRVSNQPQHF. The DNA of the CDR3 is TGTGCCAGCAGGTCCCACAGGGTTAGCAATCAGCCCCAGCATTTT.

This clone occurred once. V and J are TRBV2 and TRBJ2-1; 9 bases line up with TRBD2. Germline CDR1 and CDR2: SNHLY and FYNNEI. V lost 8 bases, J lost 2 bases, and 7 bases stayed unmatched. The CDR3 loop spans 15 amino acids. The CDR3 coding sequence is TGTGCCAGCGCGCAGACTAGCGGAGCCTACAATGAGCAGTTCTTC. As protein: CASAQTSGAYNEQFF.

This clone was detected only once. J is TRBJ2-1 and V is TRBV2; D is perhaps TRBD2 (5 bases). Germline CDR1 is SNHLY and CDR2 is FYNNEI. The CDR3 is made up of 11 amino acids. Trimming took off 10 bases at V and 8 bases at J, with 12 bases between the two ends. CDR3 in DNA: TGTGCCATTACGTCGGGGTATGAGCAGTTCTTC. As protein: CAITSGYEQFF. The entire variable domain, with the rest obtained from reference TRBV2 and TRBJ2-1, is as follows: EPEVTQTPSHQVTQMGQEVILRCVPISNHLYFYWYRQILGQKVEFLVSFYNNEISEKSEIFDDQFSVERPDGSNFTLKIRSTKLEDSAMYFCAITSGYEQFFGPGTRLTVL.

The V call is TRBV5-4, the J call TRBJ2-7; 9 bases map to TRBD2. Germline V gene sequence: CDR1 SGHNT, CDR2 YYREEE (reference sequence). V was clipped by 4 bases and J by 2 bases; unmatched bases: 7. This CDR3 has 15 residues. CDR3: CASSRTSGPTYEQYF. CDR3 DNA: TGTGCCAGCAGCCGAACTAGCGGGCCAACCTACGAGCAGTACTTC.

The sample holds one count of this clone. The rearrangement uses TRBV5-1 and TRBJ2-3; D is possibly TRBD2 (6 bases). This CDR3 contains 14 residues. The V end lost 2 bases, the J end lost 0 bases, and 7 bases lay between the germline ends. Germline V gene lookup returns CDR1 SGHRS and CDR2 YFSETQ. This chain's CDR3 is CASSFSGSTDTQYF. The CDR3, as DNA: TGCGCCAGCAGCTTTAGCGGAAGCACAGATACGCAGTATTTT.

This chain joins TRBV5-1 and TRBJ2-5; D is perhaps TRBD2 (5 bases). With 2 bases removed from V and 0 bases from J, the gap between germline ends came to 8 bases. The CDR3 totals 14 residues. Germline V gives CDR1 SGHRS, CDR2 YFSETQ. In DNA, the CDR3 is TGCGCCAGCAGCTTTTACGGGGACCAAGAGACCCAGTACTTC. Amino acid sequence: CASSFYGDQETQYF.

J is TRBJ2-1 and V is TRBV7-2, with TRBD2 matching 9 bases. V was clipped by 8 bases and J by 0 bases; unmatched bases: 14. The CDR3 is 18 amino acids. Germline CDR1 is SGHTA and CDR2 is FQGNSA. This CDR3 reads CASGMRGGSLGSYNEQFF. In nucleotides, the CDR3 is TGTGCCAGCGGCATGCGGGGGGGCTCCCTCGGCTCCTACAATGAGCAGTTCTTC.

The V and J genes are TRBV5-4 and TRBJ2-1; the match to TRBD2 covers 14 bases. The junction had 6 bases not matched to a gene; V was cut back by 6 bases and J by 7 bases. Germline lookup yields CDR1 SGHNT and CDR2 YYREEE (reference sequence). The CDR3 has 15 residues. This CDR3 reads CASTTGLAGGNEQFF. For the CDR3, the DNA is TGTGCCAGCACGACTGGACTAGCGGGGGGAAATGAGCAGTTCTTC.

This clone has a count of ten or more. The chain employs TRBV7-9 and TRBJ2-7; D might be TRBD2 (7 bases). Germline CDR1 and CDR2: SEHNR and FQNEAQ (reference sequence). The CDR3 has 13 amino acids. Trimming took 2 bases from V and 3 from J, leaving 8 bases between them. The CDR3 loop reads CASSLRGGYEQYF. DNA of the CDR3: TGTGCCAGCAGCTTAAGGGGGGGCTACGAGCAGTACTTC.

The V call is TRBV19, the J call TRBJ1-1; D gene unclear. This CDR3 has 14 amino acids. V dropped 5 bases and J dropped 1 base, with 11 bases sitting between them. CDR1 and CDR2 (germline): LNHDA, SQIVND (reference sequence). This CDR3 is CASSPWSGNTEAFF. Here the CDR3 DNA reads TGTGCCAGTAGTCCCTGGAGCGGGAACACTGAAGCTTTCTTT.

The rearrangement joins TRBV5-6 to TRBJ1-2, with D unclear. The germline V gene encodes CDR1 SGHDT and CDR2 YYEEEE. The CDR3 totals 13 residues. Trimming cost V 4 bases and J 8 bases, with 15 bases left between them. The CDR3 DNA follows: TGTGCCAGCAGCCGCGAGACCCCGGCGGGCTACACCTTC. The encoded protein is CASSRETPAGYTF. Full variable domain (outside the CDR3, taken from reference TRBV5-6 and TRBJ1-2): DAGVTQSPTHLIKTRGQQVTLRCSPKSGHDTVSWYQQALGQGPQFIFQYYEEEERQRGNFPDRFSGHQFPNYSSELNVNALLLGDSALYLCASSRETPAGYTFGSGTRLTVV.

The chain uses TRBV19 and TRBJ2-7; 8 positions agree with TRBD2. Trimming removed 5 bases from V and 4 bases from J; junction bases left unmatched: 13. Germline loops: CDR1 LNHDA, CDR2 SQIVND (reference sequence). The CDR3 runs 16 residues. CDR3: CASSAPGLEGGYEQYF. The CDR3 DNA is TGTGCCAGTAGTGCGCCGGGACTAGAGGGGGGATACGAGCAGTACTTC.